The source of this T cell receptor (beta chain) is a study of blood T cell repertoires in COVID-19. Across the whole study: Italy, Spain and the United States were the sources of the convalescent and acute COVID-19 samples. PBMCs, B-cell-depleted T cells, or T cells provided the cDNA or gDNA that made up the material.

The CDR3 has 14 amino acids. Germline V gene data show CDR1 as SGHVS and CDR2 as FQNEAQ. The V and J ends lost 1 base and 1 base respectively, with 7 bases between them. Original data processing: Cell counts per sample came from amplifying reference gene primers. The repertoire was sequenced with immunoSEQ multiplex PCR; TCRdb's copy has only in-frame clones and lacks some. V, J and clone size derive from that table, while D and trimming were established from the DNA sequence. The data contain 300,000 or so clones, 85% of them singletons. This receptor was obtained from a woman in her forties or fifties with active or convalescent COVID-19. V gene TRBV7-8 combines with J gene TRBJ2-5, with TRBD2 as a possible D gene (5 bases). Sequenced sample: peripheral blood. CDR3 in amino acids: CASSLGLPQETQYF. CDR3 bases: TGTGCCAGCAGCTTAGGACTACCCCAAGAGACCCAGTACTTC.